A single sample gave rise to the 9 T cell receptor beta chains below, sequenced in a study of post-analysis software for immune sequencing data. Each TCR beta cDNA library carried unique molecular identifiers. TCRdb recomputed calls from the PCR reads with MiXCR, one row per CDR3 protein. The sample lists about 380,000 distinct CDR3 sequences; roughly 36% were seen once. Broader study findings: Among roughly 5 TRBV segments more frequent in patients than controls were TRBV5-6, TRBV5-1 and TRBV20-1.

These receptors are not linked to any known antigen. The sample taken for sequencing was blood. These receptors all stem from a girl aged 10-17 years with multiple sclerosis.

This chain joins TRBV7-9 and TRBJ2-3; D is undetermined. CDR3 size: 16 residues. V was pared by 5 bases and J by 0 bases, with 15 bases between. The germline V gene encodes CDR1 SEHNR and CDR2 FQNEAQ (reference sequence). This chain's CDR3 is CASSPTSGRSTDTQYF. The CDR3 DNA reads TGTGCCAGCAGCCCGACGTCGGGCCGTAGCACAGATACGCAGTATTTT.

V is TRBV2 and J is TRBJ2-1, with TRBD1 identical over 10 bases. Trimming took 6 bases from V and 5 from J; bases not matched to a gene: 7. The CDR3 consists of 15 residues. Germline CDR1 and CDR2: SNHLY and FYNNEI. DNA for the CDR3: TGTGCCAGCAGGGGAGGGACAGGGGTAAACAATGAGCAGTTCTTC. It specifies CASRGGTGVNNEQFF.

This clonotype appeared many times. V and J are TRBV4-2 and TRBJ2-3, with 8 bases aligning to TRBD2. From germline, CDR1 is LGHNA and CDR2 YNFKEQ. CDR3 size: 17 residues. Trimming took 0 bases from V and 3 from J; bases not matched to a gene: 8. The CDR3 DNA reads TGTGCCAGCAGCCAAGATGGGACGGGGGGGCCAACAGATACGCAGTATTTT. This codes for CASSQDGTGGPTDTQYF.

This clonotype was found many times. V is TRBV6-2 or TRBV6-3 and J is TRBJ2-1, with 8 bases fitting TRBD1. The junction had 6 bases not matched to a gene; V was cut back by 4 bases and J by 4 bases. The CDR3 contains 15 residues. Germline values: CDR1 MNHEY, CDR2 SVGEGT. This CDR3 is CASSFQGAGYNEQFF. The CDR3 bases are TGTGCCAGCAGTTTCCAGGGGGCAGGATACAATGAGCAGTTCTTC.

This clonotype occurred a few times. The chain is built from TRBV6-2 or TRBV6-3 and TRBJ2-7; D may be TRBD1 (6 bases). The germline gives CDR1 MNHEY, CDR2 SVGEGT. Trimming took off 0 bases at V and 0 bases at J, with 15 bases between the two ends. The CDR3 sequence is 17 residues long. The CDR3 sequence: CASSYSNDRDISYEQYF. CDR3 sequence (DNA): TGTGCCAGCAGTTACTCGAATGACCGGGACATCTCCTACGAGCAGTACTTC.

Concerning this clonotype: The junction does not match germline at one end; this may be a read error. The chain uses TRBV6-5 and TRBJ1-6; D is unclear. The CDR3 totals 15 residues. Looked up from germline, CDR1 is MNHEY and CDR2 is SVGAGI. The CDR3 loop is CASRRSSGYNSPLHF. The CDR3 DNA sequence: TGTGCCAGCAGAAGATCTTCGGGGTATAACTCACCCCTCCACTTT.

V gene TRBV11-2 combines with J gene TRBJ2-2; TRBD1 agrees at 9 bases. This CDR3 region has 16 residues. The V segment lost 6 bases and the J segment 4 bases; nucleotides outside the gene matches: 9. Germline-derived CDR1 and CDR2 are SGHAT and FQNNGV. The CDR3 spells CASSATGGAGTGELFF. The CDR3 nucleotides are TGTGCCAGCAGTGCTACAGGGGGCGCCGGCACCGGGGAGCTGTTTTTT.

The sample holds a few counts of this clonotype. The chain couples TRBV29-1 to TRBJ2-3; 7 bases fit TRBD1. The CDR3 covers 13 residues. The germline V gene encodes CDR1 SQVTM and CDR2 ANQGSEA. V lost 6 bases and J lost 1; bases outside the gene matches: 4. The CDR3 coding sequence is TGCAGCGTGGACAGGAGTCGCACAGATACGCAGTATTTT. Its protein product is CSVDRSRTDTQYF.

In nucleotides, the CDR3 is TGTGCCAGCAGCTTGGTCGGACAGAGCAATCAGCCCCAGCATTTT. Translation: CASSLVGQSNQPQHF. The rearrangement links TRBV7-9 to TRBJ1-5; possible D gene TRBD1, 6 bases. This CDR3 region has 15 residues. CDR1 is SEHNR and CDR2 is FQNEAQ in the germline V gene (reference sequence). V dropped 3 bases and J dropped 1 base, with 10 bases sitting between them.